Detailed here is one T cell receptor beta chain. The entry originates in a study of monozygotic twins with inflammatory bowel disease. Each UMI, carrying a 6-nucleotide sample barcode, came from template switching. TCRdb reanalyzed the 5' RACE reads, giving one entry per CDR3 protein sequence and no DNA. The ten most abundant clones cover 5.6% of a sample with about 300,000 distinct CDR3 sequences. Isolation of total RNA was performed on whole blood, with no prior T cell sorting. The clonotype was recovered from a human donor with ulcerative colitis or Crohn's disease, or a healthy co-twin of an affected twin (not recorded which). The sample was blood.

This CDR3 is CSATGGTSSYNEQFF. The chain carries TRBV20-1 and TRBJ2-1; the D gene TCRdb calls, TRBD2, cannot be checked with no DNA. CDR1 and CDR2 (germline): DFQATT, SNEGSKA (reference sequence). CDR3 length equals 15 residues.